The 23 T cell receptor beta chains in this list originate from one sample, sequenced in a study of T cell changes during pregnancy in multiple sclerosis. Here immunoSEQ multiplex PCR was the method, and the copy in TCRdb shows in-frame clones only, minus some. The repertoire has tens of thousands of clones, about nine tenths of them found once; the top ten carry approximately 2.3%. The sample in question was peripheral blood, obtained in the first trimester of pregnancy. These receptors came from a female donor in good health, enrolled as a control in a pregnancy study.

This clone has just one count. The chain uses TRBV18 and TRBJ1-1, with a tentative D call TRBD1 (5 bases). V was pared by 5 bases and J by 4 bases, with 11 bases between. CDR1 KGHSH and CDR2 LQKENI come from the germline V gene. This CDR3 comprises 13 residues. CDR3 sequence reads: CASSGTLGTEAFF. CDR3 DNA sequence: TGTGCCAGCTCAGGGACTTTGGGCACTGAAGCTTTCTTT.

This chain links TRBV5-8 with TRBJ1-1; TRBD1 might be the D (6 bases). This CDR3 is built from 13 residues. Trimming took 3 bases from V and 6 from J, leaving 12 bases between them. From germline, CDR1 is SGHTS and CDR2 YDEGEE. CDR3 in amino acids: CASSYRDGPEAFF. In nucleotides, the CDR3 is TGTGCCAGCAGCTACAGGGATGGCCCTGAAGCTTTCTTT.

J is TRBJ2-7 and V is TRBV30, with 8 bases aligning to TRBD1. Germline CDR1 is GTSNPN and CDR2 is SVGIG (reference sequence). CDR3 size: 15 residues. The V segment lost 0 bases and the J segment 2 bases; nucleotides outside the gene matches: 6. CDR3 region: CAWSVQTGGAYEQYF. DNA of the CDR3: TGTGCCTGGAGTGTACAAACAGGGGGTGCCTACGAGCAGTACTTC.

This clone was detected a few times. The chain has TRBV19 and TRBJ2-7; 10 bases align to TRBD2. Trimming at V came to 8 bases and at J to 5 bases, leaving 9 bases not matched to a gene. The CDR3 runs to 14 residues. CDR1 and CDR2 (germline): LNHDA, SQIVND (reference sequence). The CDR3 DNA is TGTGCCAGTGGGGCTAGCGGGAGATTCAACGAGCAGTACTTC. Its protein is CASGASGRFNEQYF.

The chain uses TRBV4-1 and TRBJ2-1; TRBD2 matches at 8 bases. From germline, CDR1 is MGHRA and CDR2 YSYEKL. This CDR3 region has 15 residues. J was trimmed by 7 bases and V by 3 bases; bases with no gene match: 8. This chain's CDR3 is CASSQPGTRRNEQFF. CDR3 nucleotide sequence: TGCGCCAGCAGCCAGCCCGGGACTAGGAGGAATGAGCAGTTCTTC.

This clone has a single count. The J gene is TRBJ1-4, the V gene TRBV23-1; D call uncertain. TRBV23-1 is identified as an open reading frame with a role that is uncertain. This CDR3 is built from 18 residues. Trimming cost V 7 bases and J 5 bases, with 26 bases left between them. The CDR3: CASIPPDGILRGNEKLFF. CDR3 sequence (DNA): TGCGCCAGCATCCCACCCGACGGAATCCTCCGAGGGAATGAAAAACTGTTTTTT.

The J gene is TRBJ1-5, the V gene TRBV28, with TRBD1 matching over 9 bases. Germline V gene lookup returns CDR1 MDHEN and CDR2 SYDVKM. The CDR3 is 15 amino acids. V shed 3 bases and J 2 bases; nucleotides not matched to a gene: 2. The CDR3 is CASSLGQGGNQPQHF. The CDR3 DNA follows: TGTGCCAGCAGTTTGGGACAGGGTGGCAATCAGCCCCAGCATTTT.

V gene TRBV7-9 combines with J gene TRBJ1-2, with 10 bases identical to TRBD1. This CDR3 spans 16 amino acids. V gave up 4 bases and J gave up 4 bases; unmatched junction bases: 9. Germline assignment: CDR1 SEHNR and CDR2 FQNEAQ (reference sequence). CDR3 sequence reads: CASSSPRDRGPYGYTF. DNA for the CDR3: TGTGCCAGCAGCTCCCCCCGGGACAGGGGCCCCTATGGCTACACCTTC.

V and J are TRBV9 and TRBJ2-2; 9 nucleotides line up with TRBD1. V gave up 3 bases and J gave up 3 bases; unmatched junction bases: 6. This CDR3 is built from 16 residues. CDR1 is SGDLS, CDR2 YYNGEE, per germline. The CDR3 sequence: CASSEDRGRDTGELFF. DNA for the CDR3: TGTGCCAGCAGCGAGGACAGGGGCAGGGACACCGGGGAGCTGTTTTTT. Looking up the rest from reference TRBV9 and TRBJ2-2 gives the full variable domain: DSGVTQTPKHLITATGQRVTLRCSPRSGDLSVYWYQQSLDQGLQFLIQYYNGEERAKGNILERFSAQQFPDLHSELNLSSLELGDSALYFCASSEDRGRDTGELFFGEGSRLTVL.

V gene TRBV11-2 combines with J gene TRBJ2-2; maybe TRBD2 (5 bases). This CDR3 is 15 amino acids long. V lost 0 bases to trimming and J lost 6 bases, with 11 bases between them. Germline V gene sequence: CDR1 SGHAT, CDR2 FQNNGV. The CDR3 reads CASSLDPGGPGELFF. The CDR3 DNA reads TGTGCCAGCAGCTTAGACCCCGGAGGACCCGGGGAGCTGTTTTTT.

This chain connects TRBV5-1 to TRBJ1-2; possibly TRBD1 for D (5 bases). Trimming took 9 bases from V and 3 from J, leaving 12 bases between them. This CDR3 has 12 residues. The germline CDR1 and CDR2 sequences are SGHRS and YFSETQ. Written as DNA, the CDR3 is TGCGCCACGCAGGAACAGGACTATGGCTACACCTTC. Protein product: CATQEQDYGYTF.

V usage is TRBV21-1 and J usage is TRBJ1-1; TRBD1, the table's D call, lacks a check against the DNA. TRBV21-1 is classified as a pseudogene. The CDR3 consists of 18 residues. The DNA for the CDR3 is TGTGCCAGCAGCAAAAAGGGGAGGGACAGGGGATTGAACACTGAAGCTTTCTTT. This codes for CASSKKGRDRGLNTEAFF.

The genes are TRBV9 and TRBJ2-7; TRBD2 aligns across 10 bases. Germline assignment: CDR1 SGDLS and CDR2 YYNGEE. Trimming removed 4 bases from V and 5 bases from J; junction bases left unmatched: 3. The CDR3 is made up of 13 amino acids. CDR3 protein: CASSLSGGNEQYF. The CDR3 region has the DNA TGTGCCAGCAGCCTTAGCGGGGGGAACGAGCAGTACTTC. The variable domain in full, with the rest retrieved from reference TRBV9 and TRBJ2-7, is DSGVTQTPKHLITATGQRVTLRCSPRSGDLSVYWYQQSLDQGLQFLIQYYNGEERAKGNILERFSAQQFPDLHSELNLSSLELGDSALYFCASSLSGGNEQYFGPGTRLTVT.

The gene calls are TRBV11-3 and TRBJ2-1, with a weak D call TRBD2 (6 bases). Germline V gene sequence: CDR1 SGHNT, CDR2 YENEEA. This CDR3 spans 14 amino acids. The ends were cut back, 1 base at V and 7 bases at J, with 11 bases in the middle. CDR3: CASSLGAGYNEQFF. CDR3 bases: TGTGCCAGCAGCTTAGGTGCGGGGTATAATGAGCAGTTCTTC.

This sequence joins TRBV6-6 and TRBJ2-5, with 7 bases fitting TRBD2. V shed 6 bases, J shed 2 bases, and the junction held 9 bases outside the gene matches. The CDR3 covers 15 residues. CDR1 MNHNY and CDR2 SVGAGI come from the germline V gene (reference sequence). CDR3 loop: CASRSAGTRQETQYF. CDR3 nucleotide sequence: TGTGCCAGCAGATCAGCGGGAACTAGACAAGAGACCCAGTACTTC.

The rearrangement joins TRBV27 to TRBJ2-2; 8 bases map to TRBD1. The junction had 7 bases not matched to a gene; V was cut back by 9 bases and J by 1 base. From germline, CDR1 is MNHEY and CDR2 SMNVEV (reference sequence). The CDR3 contains 15 residues. The CDR3 reads CASKPDRENTGELFF. The CDR3 DNA sequence: TGTGCCAGTAAACCGGACAGGGAGAACACCGGGGAGCTGTTTTTT.

The genes are TRBV6-1 and TRBJ2-7; D is possibly TRBD1 (5 bases). The CDR3 runs to 14 residues. Germline V gene data show CDR1 as MNHNS and CDR2 as SASEGT. V lost 1 base, J lost 3 bases, and 10 bases lay in between. This CDR3 reads CASSEVNRIYEQYF. CDR3 DNA: TGTGCCAGCAGTGAAGTAAACAGGATCTACGAGCAGTACTTC.

The chain uses TRBV6-5 and TRBJ2-5; TRBD1 aligns across 7 bases. From germline, CDR1 is MNHEY and CDR2 SVGAGI. The junction had 11 bases not matched to a gene; V was cut back by 11 bases and J by 5 bases. The CDR3 has 13 residues. CDR3 in amino acids: CAGSHTGAETQYF. The CDR3, as DNA: TGTGCCGGCTCACATACAGGGGCGGAGACCCAGTACTTC.

The rearrangement joins TRBV7-2 to TRBJ2-7; D not resolved. Looked up from germline, CDR1 is SGHTA and CDR2 is FQGNSA. Trimming pared 5 bases from V and 6 bases from J, leaving 11 bases between. The CDR3 consists of 12 residues. CDR3 nucleotides: TGTGCCAGCAGCCCCTCAGGCAGCGAGCAGTACTTC. Its protein is CASSPSGSEQYF. Complete variable domain (other parts from reference TRBV7-2 and TRBJ2-7): GAGVSQSPSNKVTEKGKDVELRCDPISGHTALYWYRQSLGQGLEFLIYFQGNSAPDKSGLPSDRFSAERTGGSVSTLTIQRTQQEDSAVYLCASSPSGSEQYFGPGTRLTVT.

This chain connects TRBV5-1 to TRBJ2-4; TRBD2 agrees at 13 bases. This CDR3 is 16 amino acids long. The germline V gene encodes CDR1 SGHRS and CDR2 YFSETQ. The J segment lost 4 bases and the V segment lost 4 bases, leaving 5 bases of the junction unmatched. The CDR3 loop is CASSPGLAGLKNIQYF. Here the CDR3 DNA reads TGCGCCAGCAGCCCGGGACTAGCGGGGCTAAAAAACATTCAGTACTTC. Supplemented by reference TRBV5-1 and TRBJ2-4, the full variable domain reads KAGVTQTPRYLIKTRGQQVTLSCSPISGHRSVSWYQQTPGQGLQFLFEYFSETQRNKGNFPGRFSGRQFSNSRSEMNVSTLELGDSALYLCASSPGLAGLKNIQYFGAGTRLSVL.

The chain recombines TRBV7-3 with TRBJ2-1; D is unclear. The CDR3 length is 13 residues. Germline CDR1 is SGHTA and CDR2 is FQGTGA. V gave up 4 bases and J gave up 8 bases, with 12 bases separating them. This chain's CDR3 is CASSSIAADEQFF. CDR3 nucleotides: TGTGCCAGCAGCTCCATTGCTGCGGATGAGCAGTTCTTC.

The count of this clone is one. The chain recombines TRBV6-1 with TRBJ2-1, with TRBD1 matching over 8 bases. Trimming took 3 bases from V and 3 from J; bases not matched to a gene: 1. CDR3 length equals 14 residues. The germline CDR1 and CDR2 sequences are MNHNS and SASEGT. CDR3 loop: CASSDTGGYNEQFF. The CDR3, as DNA: TGTGCCAGCAGTGATACAGGGGGCTACAATGAGCAGTTCTTC.

The chain couples TRBV5-1 to TRBJ2-2; 9 bases agree with TRBD1. This CDR3 spans 16 amino acids. Losses at the gene ends were 8 bases for V and 2 bases for J; bases not matched to a gene: 10. CDR1 SGHRS and CDR2 YFSETQ come from the germline V gene. The CDR3 spells CASTVGTGTNTGELFF. In DNA, the CDR3 is TGCGCCAGTACCGTGGGGACAGGGACTAACACCGGGGAGCTGTTTTTT.